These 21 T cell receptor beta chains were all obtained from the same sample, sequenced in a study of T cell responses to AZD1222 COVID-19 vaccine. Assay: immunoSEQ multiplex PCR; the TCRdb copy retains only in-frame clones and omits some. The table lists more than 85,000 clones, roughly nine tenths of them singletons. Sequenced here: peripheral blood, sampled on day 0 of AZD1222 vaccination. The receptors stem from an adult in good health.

The CDR3 DNA reads as TGTGCCAGCTCTCTCGACCTATTACGTGAGACCCAGTACTTC. Its protein is CASSLDLLRETQYF. The genes are TRBV18 and TRBJ2-5; D is uncertain. Trimming stripped 6 bases from V and 5 bases from J, with 16 bases between. In germline, CDR1 is KGHSH, CDR2 LQKENI. The CDR3 has 14 residues.

The CDR3 nucleotides are TGCAGTGCTAGTTTGGCAGGGCGGGAAAAACTGTTTTTT. Its protein product is CSASLAGREKLFF. The rearrangement links TRBV20-1 to TRBJ1-4; perhaps TRBD1 as D (5 bases). Trimming took off 3 bases at V and 8 bases at J, with 13 bases between the two ends. The CDR3 runs 13 residues. Germline lookup yields CDR1 DFQATT and CDR2 SNEGSKA (reference sequence).

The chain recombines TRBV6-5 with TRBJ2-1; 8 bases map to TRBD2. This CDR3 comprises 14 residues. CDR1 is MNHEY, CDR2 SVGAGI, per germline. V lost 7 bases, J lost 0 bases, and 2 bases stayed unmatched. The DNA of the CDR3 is TGTGCCAGCAAACTAGCGGACTCCTACAATGAGCAGTTCTTC. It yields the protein CASKLADSYNEQFF.

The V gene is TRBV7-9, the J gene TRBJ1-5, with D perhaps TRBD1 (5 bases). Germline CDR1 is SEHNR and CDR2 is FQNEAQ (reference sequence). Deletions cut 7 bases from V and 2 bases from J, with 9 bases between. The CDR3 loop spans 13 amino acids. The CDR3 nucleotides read TGTGCCAGCAACGGGGACGGCAATCAGCCCCAGCATTTT. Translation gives CASNGDGNQPQHF.

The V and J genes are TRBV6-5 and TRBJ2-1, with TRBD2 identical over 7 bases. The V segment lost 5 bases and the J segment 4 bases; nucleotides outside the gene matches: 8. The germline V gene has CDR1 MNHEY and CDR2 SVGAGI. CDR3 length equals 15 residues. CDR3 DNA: TGTGCCAGCAGTCAAAACTTCGGGGGGTACAATGAGCAGTTCTTC. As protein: CASSQNFGGYNEQFF.

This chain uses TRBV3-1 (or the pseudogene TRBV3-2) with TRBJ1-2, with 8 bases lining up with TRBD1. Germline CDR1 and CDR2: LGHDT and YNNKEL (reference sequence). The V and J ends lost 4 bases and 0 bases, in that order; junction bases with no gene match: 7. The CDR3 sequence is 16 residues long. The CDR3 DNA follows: TGTGCCAGCAGCCCCTTCAGGGGGCAAACTAACTATGGCTACACCTTC. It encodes CASSPFRGQTNYGYTF.

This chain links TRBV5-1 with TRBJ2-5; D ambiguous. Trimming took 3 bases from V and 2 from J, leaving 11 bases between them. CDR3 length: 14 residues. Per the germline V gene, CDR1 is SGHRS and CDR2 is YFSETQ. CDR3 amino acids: CASSSQPGQETQYF. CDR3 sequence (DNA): TGCGCCAGCAGCTCCCAACCTGGGCAAGAGACCCAGTACTTC.

The CDR3 nucleotides read TGTGCCAGCAGCTTACTAGCGGGAGTTTCAGATACGCAGTATTTT. Translating it yields CASSLLAGVSDTQYF. The chain links TRBV7-9 to TRBJ2-3; 10 nucleotides line up with TRBD2. Germline trimming cut 2 bases from V and 4 bases from J; bases unmatched to any gene: 3. The CDR3 spans 15 residues. Germline assignment: CDR1 SEHNR and CDR2 FQNEAQ (reference sequence).

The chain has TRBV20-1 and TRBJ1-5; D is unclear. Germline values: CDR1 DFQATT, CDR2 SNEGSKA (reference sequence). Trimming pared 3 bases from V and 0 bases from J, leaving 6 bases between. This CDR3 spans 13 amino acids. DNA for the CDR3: TGCAGTGCTAGTTCGGGTAGCAATCAGCCCCAGCATTTT. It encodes CSASSGSNQPQHF.

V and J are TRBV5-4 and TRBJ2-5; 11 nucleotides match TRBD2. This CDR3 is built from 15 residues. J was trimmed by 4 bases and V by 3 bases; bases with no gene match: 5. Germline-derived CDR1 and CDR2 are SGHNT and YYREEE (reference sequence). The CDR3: CASSSLAGDGETQYF. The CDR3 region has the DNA TGTGCCAGCAGCTCACTAGCGGGAGATGGAGAGACCCAGTACTTC.

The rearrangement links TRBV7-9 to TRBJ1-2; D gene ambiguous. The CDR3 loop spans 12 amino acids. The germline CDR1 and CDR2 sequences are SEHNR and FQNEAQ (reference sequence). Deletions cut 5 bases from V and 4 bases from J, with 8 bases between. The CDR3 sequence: CASSREGYGYTF. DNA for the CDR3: TGTGCCAGCAGCCGGGAAGGCTATGGCTACACCTTC.

DNA of the CDR3: TGCGCCAGCAGCCAAGGCCCCCCCGTCTGGGGCCAAACCGGGGAGCTGTTTTTT. It encodes CASSQGPPVWGQTGELFF. This chain links TRBV4-1 with TRBJ2-2; D is perhaps TRBD1 (5 bases). Trimming took 1 base from V and 5 from J, leaving 20 bases between them. Germline V gene data show CDR1 as MGHRA and CDR2 as YSYEKL. This CDR3 comprises 18 residues.

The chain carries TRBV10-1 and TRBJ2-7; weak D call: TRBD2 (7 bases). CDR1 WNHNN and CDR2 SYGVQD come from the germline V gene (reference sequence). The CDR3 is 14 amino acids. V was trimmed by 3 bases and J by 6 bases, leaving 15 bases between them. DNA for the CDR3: TGCGCCAGCAGTGAAGCTAGGGGGGGAGGCGAGCAGTACTTC. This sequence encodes CASSEARGGGEQYF.

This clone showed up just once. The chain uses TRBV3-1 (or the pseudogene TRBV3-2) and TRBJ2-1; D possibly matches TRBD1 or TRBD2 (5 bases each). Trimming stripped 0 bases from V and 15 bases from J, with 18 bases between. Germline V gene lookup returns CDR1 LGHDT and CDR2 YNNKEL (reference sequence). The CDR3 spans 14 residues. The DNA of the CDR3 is TGTGCCAGCAGCCAAGAGGGGTTCGGGACCACTGCGTTCTTC. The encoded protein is CASSQEGFGTTAFF.

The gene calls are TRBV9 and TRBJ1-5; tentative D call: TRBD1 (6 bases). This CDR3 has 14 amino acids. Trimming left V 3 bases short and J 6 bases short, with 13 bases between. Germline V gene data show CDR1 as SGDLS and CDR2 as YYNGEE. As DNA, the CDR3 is TGTGCCAGCAGCGCTGGGGGCTCGGGTCAGCCCCAGCATTTT. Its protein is CASSAGGSGQPQHF.

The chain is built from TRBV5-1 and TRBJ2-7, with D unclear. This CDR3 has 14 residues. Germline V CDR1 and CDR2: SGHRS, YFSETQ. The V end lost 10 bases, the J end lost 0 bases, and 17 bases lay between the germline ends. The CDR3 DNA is TGCGCCGTAAGGCAAGGGCCCAGCTCCTACGAGCAGTACTTC. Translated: CAVRQGPSSYEQYF. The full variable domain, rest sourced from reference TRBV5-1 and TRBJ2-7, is KAGVTQTPRYLIKTRGQQVTLSCSPISGHRSVSWYQQTPGQGLQFLFEYFSETQRNKGNFPGRFSGRQFSNSRSEMNVSTLELGDSALYLCAVRQGPSSYEQYFGPGTRLTVT.

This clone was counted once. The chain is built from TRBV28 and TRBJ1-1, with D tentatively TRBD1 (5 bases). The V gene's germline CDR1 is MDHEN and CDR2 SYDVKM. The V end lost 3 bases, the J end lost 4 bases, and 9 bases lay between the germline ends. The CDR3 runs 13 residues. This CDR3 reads CASSFRGGTEAFF. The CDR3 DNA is TGTGCCAGCAGTTTCCGGGGCGGCACTGAAGCTTTCTTT.

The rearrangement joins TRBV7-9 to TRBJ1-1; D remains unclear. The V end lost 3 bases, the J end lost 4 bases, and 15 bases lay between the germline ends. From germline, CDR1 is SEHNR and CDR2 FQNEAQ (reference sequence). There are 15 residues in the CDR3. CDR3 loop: CASSFMANRGTEAFF. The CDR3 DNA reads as TGTGCCAGCAGCTTTATGGCTAACCGGGGCACTGAAGCTTTCTTT.

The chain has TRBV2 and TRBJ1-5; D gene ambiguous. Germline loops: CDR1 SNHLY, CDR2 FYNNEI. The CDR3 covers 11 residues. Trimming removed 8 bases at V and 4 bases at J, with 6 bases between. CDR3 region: CASGRNQPQHF. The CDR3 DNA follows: TGTGCCAGCGGAAGAAATCAGCCCCAGCATTTT. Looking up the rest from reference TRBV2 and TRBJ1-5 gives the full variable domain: EPEVTQTPSHQVTQMGQEVILRCVPISNHLYFYWYRQILGQKVEFLVSFYNNEISEKSEIFDDQFSVERPDGSNFTLKIRSTKLEDSAMYFCASGRNQPQHFGDGTRLSIL.

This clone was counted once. CDR3: CASGYRENSPLHF. CDR3 DNA: TGTGCTAGTGGGTACAGGGAAAATTCACCCCTCCACTTT. The V call is TRBV12-5, the J call TRBJ1-6; possible D gene TRBD1, 6 bases. This CDR3 contains 13 residues. V shed 6 bases and J shed 7 bases, with 10 bases lying between them. Germline values: CDR1 LGHNT, CDR2 FRNRAP. The whole variable domain, filled in from reference TRBV12-5 and TRBJ1-6, reads DARVTQTPRHKVTEMGQEVTMRCQPILGHNTVFWYRQTMMQGLELLAYFRNRAPLDDSGMPKDRFSAEMPDATLATLKIQPSEPRDSAVYFCASGYRENSPLHFGNGTRLTVT.

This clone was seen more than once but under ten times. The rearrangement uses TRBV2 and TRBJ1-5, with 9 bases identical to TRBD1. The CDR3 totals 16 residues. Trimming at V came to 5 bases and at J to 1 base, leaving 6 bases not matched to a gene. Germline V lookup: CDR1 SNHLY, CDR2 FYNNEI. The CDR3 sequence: CASSPRTGASNQPQHF. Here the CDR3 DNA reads TGTGCCAGCAGTCCTCGGACAGGGGCGAGCAATCAGCCCCAGCATTTT. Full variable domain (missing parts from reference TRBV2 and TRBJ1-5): EPEVTQTPSHQVTQMGQEVILRCVPISNHLYFYWYRQILGQKVEFLVSFYNNEISEKSEIFDDQFSVERPDGSNFTLKIRSTKLEDSAMYFCASSPRTGASNQPQHFGDGTRLSIL.